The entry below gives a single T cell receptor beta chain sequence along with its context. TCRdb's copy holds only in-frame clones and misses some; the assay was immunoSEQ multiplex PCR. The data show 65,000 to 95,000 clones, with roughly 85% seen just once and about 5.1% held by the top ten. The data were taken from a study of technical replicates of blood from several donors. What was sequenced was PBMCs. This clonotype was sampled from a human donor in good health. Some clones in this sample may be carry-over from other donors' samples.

In nucleotides, the CDR3 is TGTGCCAGCAGGGGTAGCGGGACTAGCACAGATACGCAGTATTTT. This sequence encodes CASRGSGTSTDTQYF. This rearrangement joins TRBV6-7 to TRBJ2-3; 8 positions agree with TRBD2. TRBV6-7 is an open reading frame, and its role is uncertain. The length of the CDR3 is 15 residues. Trimming cost V 6 bases and J 0 bases; bases outside gene matches: 5.